The subject of this entry is one T cell receptor (beta chain). Primers: 60 Vbeta forward and 13 Jbeta reverse. TCRdb's table, derived via immunoSEQ multiplex PCR, lists solely in-frame clones and lacks some. Here the sample table reports around 140,000 clones. Germline V lookup: CDR1 LNHDA, CDR2 SQIVND (reference sequence). With 6 bases clipped from V and 0 bases from J, the junction kept 4 bases outside the gene matches. The CDR3 length is 14 residues. This sample was taken from a study of cytomegalovirus exposure and HLA in healthy donors. Sequenced input: PBMCs. The V call is TRBV19, the J call TRBJ2-7; 8 bases match TRBD1. This clonotype was sampled from a middle-aged woman in good health and CMV-seropositive. The CDR3 DNA is TGTGCCAGTAGGGGGGGACAGGACTCCTACGAGCAGTACTTC. Encoded protein: CASRGGQDSYEQYF.